Listed here is a single T cell receptor beta chain. Its cognate antigen is unknown. Positive CCR7 selection of CD45RO-negative cells yielded the naive CD8 cells, and terminally differentiated effector memory CD45RA+ cells were excluded. Every one of the donors was a Caucasian adult that lived in Nashville, Tennessee. CDR3 size: 12 residues. From germline, CDR1 is GTSNPN and CDR2 SVGIG (reference sequence). Deletions cut 1 base from V and 4 bases from J, with 7 bases between. The data derive from a study of shared clonotypes between healthy human individuals. Study-level background: Every donor yielded three CD4 naive, three CD4 memory, two CD8 naive and one CD8 memory plate.

Overall study results and limits: A reduction in generation probabilities was seen for non-shared clonotypes relative to those shared by all four donors.

Sequencing was performed with immunoSEQ multiplex PCR; in TCRdb, only in-frame clones are kept and a portion is missing. Among hundreds of thousands of clones, approximately 96% were seen once, and the ten largest hold approximately 0.12%. The sequence was collected from a woman between 25 and 40 years old in good health. The sample comprised naive CD8+ T cells sorted from blood. This chain connects TRBV30 to TRBJ1-2, with no clear D. The CDR3 reads CAWSDFSYGYTF. The CDR3 DNA is TGTGCCTGGAGTGATTTTTCCTATGGCTACACCTTC.